This TCR beta chain was identified during a study of T cell repertoires in cytomegalovirus infection. As for the study in general: Matching HLA type and CMV infection were both indicated by public TCR beta signatures. Study-level points and caveats: Based on cumulative public TCR beta family frequency, carriers of CMV plus the relevant HLA were identified.

TCRdb itself ran the reads through MiXCR, one entry per CDR3 protein. The sample carries 100,000 or so distinct CDR3 sequences, less than 30% recorded once. Trimming removed 2 bases from V and 5 bases from J, with 20 bases in between. The CDR3 is made up of 17 amino acids. Germline V gene data show CDR1 as MNHEY and CDR2 as SMNVEV (reference sequence). Notes on this clonotype: The antigen is undetermined.

This rearrangement joins TRBV27 to TRBJ2-3; possible D gene TRBD2, 6 bases. The receptor's source is a human donor in good health (CMV status not recorded). Some clones in this sample may be carry-over from other donors' samples. The source material was CD8+ T cells from cultured PBMCs, sampled from culture after CMV antigen stimulation. The CDR3 spells CASSLQRSQWTKDTQYF. DNA for the CDR3: TGTGCCAGCAGTTTACAACGCTCCCAGTGGACTAAAGATACGCAGTATTTT.